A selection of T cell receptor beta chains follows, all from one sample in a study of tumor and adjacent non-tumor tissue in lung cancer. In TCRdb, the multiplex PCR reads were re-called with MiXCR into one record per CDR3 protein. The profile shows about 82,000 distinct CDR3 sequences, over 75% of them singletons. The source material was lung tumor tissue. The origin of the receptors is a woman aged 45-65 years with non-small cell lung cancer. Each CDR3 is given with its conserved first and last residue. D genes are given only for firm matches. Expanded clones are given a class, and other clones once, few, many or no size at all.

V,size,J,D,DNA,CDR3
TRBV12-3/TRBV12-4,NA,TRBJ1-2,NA,TGTGCAAGCAGGTCCTTCGGGGTAGAAGCTAACTATGGTTACACCTTC,CASRSFGVEANYGYTF
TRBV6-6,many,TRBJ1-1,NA,TGTGCCAGCAGTGGGGGATCGGGGCCCACGAACACTGAAGCTTTCTTT,CASSGGSGPTNTEAFF
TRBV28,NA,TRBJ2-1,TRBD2,TGTGCCAGCAGTACCCCGTTGGGGGGAGGGTACAGATGCAATGAGCAGTTCTTC,CASSTPLGGGYRCNEQFF
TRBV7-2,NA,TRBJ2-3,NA,TGTGCCAGCAGCTTATCGGGATTTGACACAGATACGCGGTATTTT,CASSLSGFDTDTRYF
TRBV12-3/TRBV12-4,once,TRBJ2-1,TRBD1,TGTGCCAACAGTCACTCGGACAGGGGAAGGGGTGAGCAGTTCTTC,CANSHSDRGRGEQFF
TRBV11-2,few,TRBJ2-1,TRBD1,TGTGCCAGCAGCGCGGACAGGGGCAATGAGCAGTTCTTC,CASSADRGNEQFF
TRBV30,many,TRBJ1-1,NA,TGTGCCTGGAGTAGGGGGGGGAACACTGAAGCTTTCTTT,CAWSRGGNTEAFF
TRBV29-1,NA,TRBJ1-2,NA,TGCAGCGTTCGTGCGGTCGGGGTTGGCTATGGCTACACCTTC,CSVRAVGVGYGYTF
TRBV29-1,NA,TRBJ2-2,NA,TGTAGTGTTGAATCATTCAGGAACACCGGGGAGCTGTTTTTT,CSVESFRNTGELFF
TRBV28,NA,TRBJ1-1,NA,TGTGCCGGCAAGGATACCAGGGTGAACACTGAAGCTTTCTTT,CAGKDTRVNTEAFF
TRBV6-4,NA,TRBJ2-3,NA,TGTGCCAGCTGTGACAGGAGCACAGATACGCAGTATTTT,CASCDRSTDTQYF
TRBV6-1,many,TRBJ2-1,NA,TGTGCCAGCAGACGGAGGGATGCCTCCTACAATGAGCAGTTCTTC,CASRRRDASYNEQFF
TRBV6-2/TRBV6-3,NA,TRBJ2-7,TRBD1,TGTGCCAGCCAGCTACCGGGACAGGAGGCCAAGGAGCAGTACTTC,CASQLPGQEAKEQYF
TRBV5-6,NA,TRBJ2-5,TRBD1,TGTGCCAACAGCTTCCGGACAGGGTATGGGAAGACCCAGTACTTC,CANSFRTGYGKTQYF
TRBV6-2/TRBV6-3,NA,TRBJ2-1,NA,TGTGCCAGCAGTTGGGACAATGGGCAGTTCTTC,CASSWDNGQFF
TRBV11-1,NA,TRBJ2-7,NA,TGTGCCAGCAGCGACCCCGGGACTTATAAAGTCGGGGAGCAGTACTTC,CASSDPGTYKVGEQYF
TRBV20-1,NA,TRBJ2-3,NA,TGCACTGCTCCGGGATGCACAGATACGCAGTATTTT,CTAPGCTDTQYF
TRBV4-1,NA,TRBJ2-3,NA,TGCGCCAGCAGCCAGCGGACAAGGGCAGATATGCAGTATTTT,CASSQRTRADMQYF
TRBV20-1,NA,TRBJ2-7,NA,TGCAGTGCTAGAGATTCATGGGATCGGTACGAGCAATACTTC,CSARDSWDRYEQYF
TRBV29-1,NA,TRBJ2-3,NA,TGCAGTGCCCCCTTGGGAGATACGCAGTGTTTT,CSAPLGDTQCF
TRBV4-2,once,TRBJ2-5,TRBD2,TGTGCCAGCAATCAAGTTTCGGGAGGACAAGAGACCCAGTACTTC,CASNQVSGGQETQYF
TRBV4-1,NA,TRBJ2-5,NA,TGCGACAGCAGCCAAGATCACAGAAAAGAGACCCAGTGCTTC,CDSSQDHRKETQCF
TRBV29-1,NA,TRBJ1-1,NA,TGCAGCGTGGTGACGGGGAACACTGTAGCCTTCTTT,CSVVTGNTVAFF
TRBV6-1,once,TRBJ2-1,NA,TGTACCAGCAGTGAAACCGCGGGGAGTTCCTACAATGAGCAGTTCTTC,CTSSETAGSSYNEQFF
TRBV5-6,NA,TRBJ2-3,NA,TGTGCCAGCAACTTGAGAGAGGTAGATACGCAGTATTTT,CASNLREVDTQYF
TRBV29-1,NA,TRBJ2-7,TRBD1,TGCAGCGGAACAGGGGGCTCGGGTAGCAGCGAACAGTACTTC,CSGTGGSGSSEQYF
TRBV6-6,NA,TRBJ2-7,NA,TGTGCCAGCAGCGGGAGTGACAACCCCTACGAGCAGTACTTC,CASSGSDNPYEQYF
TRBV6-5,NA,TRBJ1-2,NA,TGTGTCAGCAGTTCCAGACAGAGCGGATCTGGCTATGACTACACCTTC,CVSSSRQSGSGYDYTF
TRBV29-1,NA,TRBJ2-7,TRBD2,TGCATCGTTGCCGCCGGGACTAGCGGTGGGGGTGTGCAGTACTTC,CIVAAGTSGGGVQYF
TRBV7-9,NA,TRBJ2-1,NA,TGTGCCACTAGCGCTAATAGGAGACAGTTCTTC,CATSANRRQFF
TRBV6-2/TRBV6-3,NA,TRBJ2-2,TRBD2,TGTGCCAGCAGACTAGCGGGAGTGGACACCGGGAAGCCGTTTTTT,CASRLAGVDTGKPFF
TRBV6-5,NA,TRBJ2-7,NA,TGTGCCAGCACTCCCGAACAGAGAAGTTACGACCAGTACTTC,CASTPEQRSYDQYF
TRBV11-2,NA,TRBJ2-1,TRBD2,TGTGCCAACAGTTTAGAAGCGGGAGGGCACAATGAGCAGTTCTTC,CANSLEAGGHNEQFF
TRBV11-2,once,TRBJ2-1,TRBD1,TGTGCCAGCAGCAAGACAGGGACCGACAATGAGCAGTTCTTC,CASSKTGTDNEQFF
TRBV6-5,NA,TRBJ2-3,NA,TGTGTCGTGCGCCATCAATTCACAGATACGCAGTATTTT,CVVRHQFTDTQYF
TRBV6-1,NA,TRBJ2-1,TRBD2,TGTGCCATCAGTGATGGTAGCGGGAGAATCGACGAGCAGTTCTTC,CAISDGSGRIDEQFF
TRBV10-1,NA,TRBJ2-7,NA,TGCGCCAGCGGTGCCGGGACGAAGCTGAACTTC,CASGAGTKLNF
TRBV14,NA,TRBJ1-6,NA,TGTGCCAGCAGCCAATCGGGCGGCGTCTCACCCCTCCACTTT,CASSQSGGVSPLHF
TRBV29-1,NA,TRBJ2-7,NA,TGCAGTGTCGTACCCCCGCAGGGGCTGACCTACGAGCAGTACTTC,CSVVPPQGLTYEQYF
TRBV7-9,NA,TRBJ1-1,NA,TGTGCCGGCAGCTTACAAGGGTGGACTCGAAACACTGAAGCTTTCTTT,CAGSLQGWTRNTEAFF
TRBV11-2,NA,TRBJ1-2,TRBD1,TGTACAAGTAGCTTAGGCCCCTTCGGGACAGCCTATGGCTACACCTTC,CTSSLGPFGTAYGYTF
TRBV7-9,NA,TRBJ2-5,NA,TGTGCCAGCAGCTTAACCAGGGCAGGGTTGAGAGTGACCCAGTACTTC,CASSLTRAGLRVTQYF
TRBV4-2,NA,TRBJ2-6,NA,TGTGCCAGCCGCCTAGAACAGGGCTCTGGGACCAACGTCCTGACTTTC,CASRLEQGSGTNVLTF
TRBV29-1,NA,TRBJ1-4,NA,TGCAACGTTGTGGAAGGCGTTTATGAAAAACTGCTTTTT,CNVVEGVYEKLLF
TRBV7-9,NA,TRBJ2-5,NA,TGTGCCAGCAGCCTGGGGGCTCTCAGCCCCCTCGTAAAGACCCAGTACTTC,CASSLGALSPLVKTQYF
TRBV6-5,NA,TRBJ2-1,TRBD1,TGTGCCAGCTGTTACCTCCGGGACAGGGCCGACAATGAGCAGTTCTTC,CASCYLRDRADNEQFF
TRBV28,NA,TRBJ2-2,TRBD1,TGTGCCAGCACCACGACAGGGGGCAACAGCGGGGAGCTGGTTTTT,CASTTTGGNSGELVF
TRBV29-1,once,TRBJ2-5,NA,TGCGGCGTTGAAATGGCCTTACGTCAAGAGACCCAATACTTC,CGVEMALRQETQYF
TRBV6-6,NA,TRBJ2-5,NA,TGTGCCACCTGCCACAGCGAGCAAGAGACCCAGTATTTC,CATCHSEQETQYF
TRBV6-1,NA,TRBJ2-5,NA,TGTGCCAGCAGTTCGCTCGGCGGAGATAAAGAGACCCAGTACTTC,CASSSLGGDKETQYF
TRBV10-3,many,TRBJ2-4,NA,TGTGCCATCAGTGAGTCGATACTGGGGGAAGCCAAAAACATTCAGTACTTC,CAISESILGEAKNIQYF
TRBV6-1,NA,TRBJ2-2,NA,TGTGCCAGCAGTGATCAGGGCACCCACGCCGGGGAGTTGTTTTTT,CASSDQGTHAGELFF
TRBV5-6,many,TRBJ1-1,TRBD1,TGTGCCAGCAGCTGGGACAGGGGGCAAGCTGAAGCTTTCTTT,CASSWDRGQAEAFF
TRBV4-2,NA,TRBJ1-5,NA,TGTGCCAGCAGCCAAGATTTGGGCGGGGACGGTCAGGCCCAGCATTTT,CASSQDLGGDGQAQHF
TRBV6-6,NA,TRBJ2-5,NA,TGTGCCAGCAGTCCCCCGGACCTAGGTGGGGTGACCCAGTACTTC,CASSPPDLGGVTQYF